Below, 23 T cell receptor beta chains from the same sample are listed, as sequenced in a study of T cells after yellow fever vaccination. TCRdb processed the 5' RACE reads anew with MiXCR; each CDR3 protein has one entry. The sample records around 310,000 distinct CDR3 sequences, 8.7% being singletons. The starting material was PBMCs, obtained on the day of the first yellow fever vaccination. These TCRs come from a man between 18 and 35 years old who received the YFV17D yellow fever vaccine.

This clonotype was recorded at least ten times. V is TRBV19 and J is TRBJ2-1; no clear D. Germline values: CDR1 LNHDA, CDR2 SQIVND (reference sequence). Trimming took 0 bases from V and 10 from J, leaving 16 bases between them. CDR3 length equals 15 residues. The CDR3 is CASSIDYSVGNEQFF. CDR3 DNA sequence: TGTGCCAGTAGTATAGATTACTCCGTGGGAAACGAGCAGTTCTTC.

The J gene is TRBJ2-6, the V gene TRBV7-8; D ambiguous. This CDR3 is built from 16 residues. Between the trimmed V and J ends, which lost 5 bases and 0 bases, there was a span of 11 bases. CDR1 and CDR2 from the germline V gene are SGHVS and FQNEAQ. The CDR3 region has the DNA TGTGCCAGCAGCCCCTACGTTCTCTCTGGGGCCAACGTCCTGACTTTC. This sequence encodes CASSPYVLSGANVLTF. Based on the CDR3 plus reference TRBV7-8 and TRBJ2-6, the full variable domain is GAGVSQSPRYKVAKRGQDVALRCDPISGHVSLFWYQQALGQGPEFLTYFQNEAQLDKSGLPSDRFFAERPEGSVSTLKIQRTQQEDSAVYLCASSPYVLSGANVLTFGAGSRLTVL.

J is TRBJ2-2 and V is TRBV14; D perhaps matches TRBD2 (5 bases). Between the trimmed V and J ends, which lost 5 bases and 6 bases, there was a span of 10 bases. The CDR3 is 13 residues long. CDR1 and CDR2 from the germline V gene are SGHDN and FVKESK. The CDR3 reads CASSLVRAGELFF. The CDR3 DNA reads as TGTGCCAGCAGCTTAGTGCGGGCCGGGGAGCTGTTTTTT.

V and J are TRBV7-6 and TRBJ2-2, with D unclear. In germline, CDR1 is SGHVS, CDR2 FNYEAQ. The V end was cut by 3 bases, the J end by 4 bases, with 9 bases between. The CDR3 is 14 amino acids. Written as DNA, the CDR3 is TGTGCCAGCAGCTTCCGGGCTGGCACCGGGGAGCTGTTTTTT. Translating it yields CASSFRAGTGELFF.

This clonotype was detected only a few times. The chain is built from TRBV7-9 and TRBJ2-5; D call uncertain. This CDR3 is 10 amino acids long. Looked up from germline, CDR1 is SEHNR and CDR2 is FQNEAQ (reference sequence). V lost 10 bases to trimming and J lost 4 bases, with 7 bases between them. The CDR3 reads CATTSETQYF. DNA for the CDR3: TGTGCCACGACTTCAGAGACCCAGTACTTC.

The J gene is TRBJ2-1, the V gene TRBV7-6, with 7 bases lining up with TRBD1. In germline, CDR1 is SGHVS, CDR2 FNYEAQ. The ends lost 2 bases at V and 8 bases at J; junction bases unmatched: 9. The CDR3 runs to 15 residues. DNA for the CDR3: TGTGCCAGCAGCTTATCAGGGGGTCCCGGCGATGAGCAGTTCTTC. Protein sequence: CASSLSGGPGDEQFF.

This clonotype turned up a few times. The chain couples TRBV7-6 to TRBJ1-2, with D maybe TRBD1 (5 bases). The CDR3 covers 15 residues. In germline, CDR1 is SGHVS, CDR2 FNYEAQ. Trimming left V 1 base short and J 10 bases short, with 19 bases between. In DNA, the CDR3 is TGTGCCAGCAGCTTAGACGACAGACAAACCTTAAACTACACCTTC. Translation: CASSLDDRQTLNYTF.

In the case of this clonotype: This may arise from a read error, as a much more abundant clone is one base away. The chain combines TRBV7-3 with TRBJ2-1, with 10 bases fitting TRBD1. This CDR3 spans 16 amino acids. The germline gives CDR1 SGHTA, CDR2 FQGTGA. In DNA form, the CDR3 reads TGTGCCAGCAGCCGGGGCGGGACAGGGGTGGACAATGAGCTGTTCTTC. Translated: CASSRGGTGVDNELFF.

The sample holds a few counts of this clonotype. This sequence joins TRBV12-3 or TRBV12-4 and TRBJ1-2, with D hard to call. V was clipped by 8 bases and J by 3 bases, with 13 bases between them. CDR3 length: 13 residues. The CDR3: CASGTGSYYGYTF. CDR3 nucleotide sequence: TGTGCCAGCGGAACCGGGTCTTACTATGGCTACACCTTC.

This clonotype has a count of ten or more. V is TRBV11-2 and J is TRBJ2-5; TRBD1 or TRBD2 may be the D gene (5 bases each). CDR1 and CDR2 (germline): SGHAT, FQNNGV. The CDR3 runs to 16 residues. V lost 0 bases, J lost 5 bases, and 16 bases lay in between. The CDR3 sequence: CASSLDPASWGETQYF. CDR3 DNA: TGTGCCAGCAGCTTAGATCCGGCTAGCTGGGGGGAGACCCAGTACTTC.

This rearrangement joins TRBV29-1 to TRBJ2-1; 7 bases are a match to TRBD2. Per germline, CDR1 SQVTM and CDR2 ANQGSEA. V was pared by 7 bases and J by 5 bases, with 11 bases of the junction left unmatched. The CDR3 runs to 14 residues. The chain's CDR3 is CSAQGLVGDNEQFF. As DNA, the CDR3 is TGCAGCGCCCAAGGACTAGTGGGGGACAATGAGCAGTTCTTC.

This clonotype was counted only a few times. The genes are TRBV27 and TRBJ2-7; tentatively, D is TRBD1 (6 bases). The CDR3 is made up of 14 amino acids. V was clipped by 2 bases and J by 7 bases, with 15 bases between them. From germline, CDR1 is MNHEY and CDR2 SMNVEV (reference sequence). The CDR3 region has the DNA TGTGCCAGCAGTTTAGTCCGCCAGGGGTCGGAGCAGTACTTC. The encoded protein is CASSLVRQGSEQYF.

The chain couples TRBV18 to TRBJ2-4; 11 bases are shared with TRBD1. The CDR3 contains 14 residues. Germline CDR1 reads KGHSH; CDR2 reads LQKENI. J was trimmed by 6 bases and V by 6 bases; bases with no gene match: 4. Written as DNA, the CDR3 is TGTGCCAGCTCCCCCGGGACAGGGGGAAACATTCAGTACTTC. Its protein product is CASSPGTGGNIQYF.

CDR3 nucleotide sequence: TGTGCCAGCAGCCGCTCTAGCGGGGGCTCCTACGAGCAGTACTTC. It encodes CASSRSSGGSYEQYF. The chain employs TRBV6-1 and TRBJ2-7; 10 bases align to TRBD2. The V and J ends lost 6 bases and 0 bases, in that order; junction bases with no gene match: 5. Germline CDR1 and CDR2: MNHNS and SASEGT. This CDR3 spans 15 amino acids.

This clonotype was seen more than once but under ten times. V and J are TRBV5-1 and TRBJ2-5, with TRBD2 matching over 12 bases. The junction had 5 bases not matched to a gene; V was cut back by 1 base and J by 1 base. CDR1 SGHRS and CDR2 YFSETQ come from the germline V gene. CDR3 length: 17 amino acids. The CDR3 sequence is CASSLSGLAGSQETQYF. CDR3 DNA: TGCGCCAGCAGCTTGTCCGGACTAGCGGGGTCCCAAGAGACCCAGTACTTC. The full variable domain, with the rest looked up from reference TRBV5-1 and TRBJ2-5, is KAGVTQTPRYLIKTRGQQVTLSCSPISGHRSVSWYQQTPGQGLQFLFEYFSETQRNKGNFPGRFSGRQFSNSRSEMNVSTLELGDSALYLCASSLSGLAGSQETQYFGPGTRLLVL.

The chain has TRBV28 and TRBJ2-2; D call uncertain. The germline V gene encodes CDR1 MDHEN and CDR2 SYDVKM. This CDR3 spans 13 amino acids. V was trimmed by 7 bases and J by 6 bases, leaving 12 bases between them. The CDR3 DNA follows: TGTGCCAGCAAAAAAAGTATTCCCGGGGAGCTGTTTTTT. Encoded protein: CASKKSIPGELFF.

This clonotype was seen at least ten times. This chain uses TRBV10-3 with TRBJ2-1, with D unresolved. Trimming took off 0 bases at V and 4 bases at J, with 10 bases between the two ends. This CDR3 contains 15 residues. The V gene's germline CDR1 is ENHRY and CDR2 SYGVKD. The CDR3 DNA sequence: TGTGCCATCAGTGAGTCCCAATCCAGATACAATGAGCAGTTCTTC. This gives the protein CAISESQSRYNEQFF.

This chain joins TRBV6-2 or TRBV6-3 and TRBJ2-7; 9 bases map to TRBD1. The CDR3 length is 14 residues. V lost 5 bases and J lost 4; bases outside the gene matches: 6. CDR1 MNHEY and CDR2 SVGEGT come from the germline V gene. CDR3 DNA sequence: TGTGCCAGCAGTAGGGACAGGGAGATTTACGAGCAGTACTTC. Amino acid sequence: CASSRDREIYEQYF.

This clonotype was counted ten times or more. V and J are TRBV5-1 and TRBJ1-6, with 9 nucleotides matching TRBD1. The length of the CDR3 is 17 residues. The germline V gene encodes CDR1 SGHRS and CDR2 YFSETQ. Trimming cost V 0 bases and J 7 bases; bases outside gene matches: 8. CDR3 sequence: CASSLAPATGGNSPLHF. CDR3 in DNA: TGCGCCAGCAGCTTGGCACCCGCGACAGGGGGAAATTCACCCCTCCACTTT.

This clonotype was seen a few times. This sequence joins TRBV5-6 and TRBJ1-6; a possible D gene is TRBD1 (5 bases). Germline assignment: CDR1 SGHDT and CDR2 YYEEEE. The CDR3 is made up of 16 amino acids. Between the trimmed V and J ends, which lost 5 bases and 0 bases, there was a span of 12 bases. In DNA form, the CDR3 reads TGTGCCAGCAGACCCCGGGGCTCCTCCTATAATTCACCCCTCCACTTT. Translation gives CASRPRGSSYNSPLHF.

V and J are TRBV20-1 and TRBJ1-5; 9 nucleotides agree with TRBD1. The germline gives CDR1 DFQATT, CDR2 SNEGSKA (reference sequence). The CDR3 is 13 amino acids. J lost 6 bases, V lost 6 bases, and 6 bases had no gene match. This CDR3 is CSAPGQGPQPQHF. The CDR3 region has the DNA TGCAGTGCCCCAGGACAGGGGCCTCAGCCCCAGCATTTT.

This chain links TRBV14 with TRBJ1-2, with 7 bases matching TRBD1. The length of the CDR3 is 14 residues. V trimming: 4 bases; J trimming: 5 bases; junction bases outside the gene matches: 7. Germline CDR1 reads SGHDN; CDR2 reads FVKESK. The CDR3 region has the DNA TGTGCCAGCAGCCTAAGCAGGGGGAAGTATGGCTACACCTTC. Translating gives CASSLSRGKYGYTF.

The chain employs TRBV5-1 and TRBJ2-7; perhaps TRBD2 as D (5 bases). CDR3 size: 12 residues. Germline CDR1 SGHRS, CDR2 YFSETQ. V was shortened by 0 bases and J by 4 bases, with 5 bases between the two germline ends. The DNA of the CDR3 is TGCGCCAGCAGCTTGGAGCGGTACGAGCAGTACTTC. Encoded protein: CASSLERYEQYF.